The clone carrying this TCR delta chain was seen repeatedly, ten times or more. Antigen specificity is unknown. A far larger clone is one nucleotide away, so this likely arose from a read error. Other DNA sequences in the sample encode the same CDR3. This sample stems from a study of γδ T cells in repeated Plasmodium falciparum infection. General study points: Vgamma9/Vdelta2+ T cells showed a stable polyclonal repertoire with shared TCRgamma sequences. Vdelta2-negative gammadelta repertoires appeared less diverse and less shared in Malian than Australian children. Repeated controlled infections reportedly drove waves of new clonotype selection in Vdelta2-negative, mostly Vdelta1+, gammadelta repertoires.

Sequencing covered both gamma and delta TCR chains per sample. TCRdb re-called clones from the multiplex PCR reads using CATT. This table holds around 57,000 delta-chain clones, 1.7% found once. The CDR3 extends over 17 amino acids. CDR1 and CDR2 from the germline V gene are GEAIGNYY and EKD. V lost 0 bases, J lost 3 bases, and 9 bases stayed unmatched. Vgamma9/Vdelta2+ and Vdelta2-negative gammadelta T cells were flow-sorted from PBMC for bulk sequencing. The chain has TRDV2 and TRDJ1, with TRDD3 matching over 10 bases. The J gene comes from matching the DNA to germline here; TCRdb lacks it. This sequence was found in a pool of human donors (malaria-infected and uninfected, not separated). Sequencing used gamma-delta T cells from blood. The CDR3 nucleotides are TGTGCCTGTGACACCGTAGGGGGATACGCAGATCCCGATAAACTCATCTTT. Protein product: CACDTVGGYADPDKLIF.